This TCR beta chain came from a study of cytomegalovirus exposure and HLA in healthy donors. In regard to this clone: Its matching antigen is unknown.

Germline CDR1 is SGHVS and CDR2 is FQNEAQ. The V and J ends lost 5 bases and 0 bases respectively, with 20 bases between them. The CDR3 has 18 amino acids. This table comes from immunoSEQ multiplex PCR, and its TCRdb copy is limited to in-frame clones, with some not included. The data hold under 200,000 clones, with just under 90% observed a single time. Points from the study as a whole: The CMV antigen specificity of a few CMV-associated chains was confirmed through in vitro analysis. For most TCR sequences rarity was the rule, although some public TCRs occurred in many donors.

Donors were drawn from the 120-subject validation cohort, separate from the approximately 670-subject first cohort. V and J are TRBV7-8 and TRBJ1-5; TRBD1 is a possible D gene (6 bases). The sequence was collected from a man aged 18 to 35 in good health and CMV-seropositive. Sequencing was performed on PBMCs. The CDR3 reads CASSNYWSGADSNQPQHF. For the CDR3, the DNA is TGTGCCAGCAGCAACTATTGGTCAGGGGCCGATAGCAATCAGCCCCAGCATTTT.